This T cell receptor (beta chain) was obtained from a study of T cell repertoires in cytomegalovirus infection. The V gene's germline CDR1 is MDHEN and CDR2 SYDVKM. Trimming cost V 5 bases and J 5 bases, with 12 bases left between them. The CDR3 is 13 residues long. This clonotype has ten or more counts. TCRdb passed the reads through MiXCR, listing each CDR3 protein once. Found here are tens of thousands of distinct CDR3 sequences, approximately 3.6% of them singletons; the top ten hold roughly 22%. The V call is TRBV28, the J call TRBJ2-5; no clear D gene. This sequence was found in a human donor in good health (CMV status not recorded). Some clones in this sample may be carry-over from other donors' samples. The sample taken for sequencing was PBMCs. For the CDR3, the DNA is TGTGCCAGCAGTCTAGGACCTTATGAGACCCAGTACTTC. This sequence encodes CASSLGPYETQYF.